This record looks at one T cell receptor (beta chain) sequence and its context. This clonotype occurred many times. The specificity of this receptor is unknown. No base-level quality is on record; no much larger clone is a single base apart. Libraries came from 5' RACE. The instrument given in TCRdb is NextSeq 500. To correct for sequencing error and PCR bias, the TCR library protocol tagged individual cDNA molecules with unique molecular identifiers. TCR alpha and beta chains were both sequenced, and the abundances of alpha and beta sequences in each sample were closely correlated with each other. Processing in the source paper ran as follows. V gene, J gene and CDR3 annotation of TCR sequences was performed with Decombinator V4. Expanded TCRs were defined as changing significantly between any two time points under a Poisson model with p below 0.0001. Abundances of TCRs were expressed as counts per million after normalisation to the total number of TCRs sequenced in each sample. VDJdb, accessed 1 November 2021, was searched for CMV, EBV and SARS-CoV-2 annotated TCRs, with TCRs annotated for multiple antigens excluded. Clones were called with MiXCR by TCRdb after fastp trimmed the public reads at Q25, and only in-frame beta chains were retained. Duplicate CDR3 protein sequences are folded into a single record with the most common DNA and genes. These V and J calls originate from TCRdb's pipeline instead of the authors' own analysis. The table for this sample lists some 29,000 distinct CDR3 sequences; about 4.6% of them were counted only once. 6.3% of the sample is taken by the ten largest.

Set within a cohort of healthcare workers in London, UK, this nested case-control study involved weekly PCR testing of nasopharyngeal swabs along with blood sampling. Between 23 and 31 March 2020, the week of the UK lockdown, healthcare workers were enrolled and then followed up weekly for as long as 16 weeks. This entry comes from a study of early T cells in non-severe SARS-CoV-2 infection (dated by TCRdb to about 2021). Regarding the complete study: Because TCR sequencing was done on bulk RNA from unsorted whole blood, the alpha and beta chains could not be paired. The investigation overall reported the following: VDJdb matching was skewed toward anti-spike CD8 responses and likely underestimated virus-specific expansions, missing private and CD4 specificities.

This clonotype originated in an adult who was a healthcare worker with PCR-confirmed SARS-CoV-2 infection or an uninfected control (not recorded which). Sequencing input: whole blood.

The nucleotides read TGCAGCGTTGAAGACCCGGCGGGTGTCTCCGAGCAGTACTTC. It specifies CSVEDPAGVSEQYF. The sequence is built from TRBV29-1 and TRBJ2-7; a tentative D match to TRBD2 spans 5 bases. Based on the germline V gene, the CDR1 and CDR2 sequences are SQVTM and ANQGSEA. The V and J ends are trimmed by 0 bases and 6 bases, leaving 15 bases between them. Inclusive of the bounding cysteine and phenylalanine, the CDR3 is 14 residues long. Only the CDR3 DNA stays, 42 bases, in frame from base 1.